Shown below are 7 T cell receptor beta chains from a single sample sequenced in a study of regulatory T cells in long-lasting Graves disease. Building the TCR beta libraries relied on iRepertoire HTBI primers, and CDR3 regions underwent Arm-PCR. Each CDR3 protein gets one entry after TCRdb re-called the multiplex PCR reads with MiXCR. In the table there are a few hundred thousand distinct CDR3 sequences, around 20% of which are singletons. Time point indicated: persistent/refractory GD, antithyroid drugs over 5 years with positive TRAb. RNA extracted from PBMCs served as the sequencing template. The source material was peripheral blood mononuclear cells (PBMCs), sampled when the disease was refractory, from a patient treated with antithyroid drugs. The receptors here all came from a female donor with Graves disease.

This clonotype was counted ten times or more. The chain carries TRBV20-1 and TRBJ2-7; 9 bases line up with TRBD1. This CDR3 comprises 16 residues. J gave up 2 bases and V 5 bases, and 13 bases lay outside the gene matches. Germline CDR1 is DFQATT and CDR2 is SNEGSKA (reference sequence). The CDR3 nucleotides read TGCAGTGCTCGGACAGGGGCCGGGCGAGGGGCCTACGAGCAGTACTTC. Translated, it gives CSARTGAGRGAYEQYF.

The chain couples TRBV5-5 to TRBJ1-2, with D perhaps matching TRBD1 (5 bases). Germline values: CDR1 SGHKS, CDR2 YYEKEE (reference sequence). Trimming pared 0 bases from V and 6 bases from J, leaving 12 bases between. This CDR3 is built from 14 residues. The chain's CDR3 is CASSLAGAGHGYTF. In nucleotides, the CDR3 is TGTGCCAGCAGCTTGGCCGGGGCAGGGCATGGCTACACCTTC.

In this sample, this clonotype turned up a few times. The gene calls are TRBV6-1 and TRBJ1-1; 8 bases are a match to TRBD1. Germline CDR1 MNHNS, CDR2 SASEGT. Trimming at V came to 7 bases and at J to 3 bases, leaving 4 bases not matched to a gene. There are 13 residues in the CDR3. This CDR3 reads CASKLTGDTEAFF. The CDR3 DNA sequence: TGTGCCAGCAAGCTGACAGGGGACACTGAAGCTTTCTTT.

This clonotype was detected a few times. The V gene is TRBV6-1, the J gene TRBJ2-7; no clear D. There are 15 residues in the CDR3. The V and J ends lost 6 bases and 3 bases respectively, with 18 bases between them. Germline V gene lookup returns CDR1 MNHNS and CDR2 SASEGT. CDR3: CASRNSRHSVYEQYF. CDR3 in DNA: TGTGCCAGCAGAAATTCGAGACATTCCGTCTACGAGCAGTACTTC.

The chain couples TRBV5-8 to TRBJ2-5, with TRBD2 as a possible D gene (7 bases). The CDR3 runs 16 residues. The germline CDR1 and CDR2 sequences are SGHTS and YDEGEE. V lost 1 base, J lost 4 bases, and 17 bases lay in between. The CDR3 loop is CASSLTGTGGPETQYF. As DNA, the CDR3 is TGTGCCAGCAGCTTGACCGGGACGGGGGGCCCAGAGACCCAGTACTTC.

This rearrangement joins TRBV19 to TRBJ1-4; no clear D. There are 15 residues in the CDR3. Trimming shortened V by 2 bases and J by 0 bases, and 7 bases separated the two germline ends. Germline V lookup: CDR1 LNHDA, CDR2 SQIVND (reference sequence). The CDR3 nucleotides read TGTGCCAGTAGTATAAGGAGAGCAACTAATGAAAAACTGTTTTTT. Its translation: CASSIRRATNEKLFF. Full variable domain (missing parts from reference TRBV19 and TRBJ1-4): DGGITQSPKYLFRKEGQNVTLSCEQNLNHDAMYWYRQDPGQGLRLIYYSQIVNDFQKGDIAEGYSVSREKKESFPLTVTSAQKNPTAFYLCASSIRRATNEKLFFGSGTQLSVL.

This clonotype was observed a few times. The chain joins TRBV7-8 to TRBJ1-5, with 8 bases fitting TRBD1. CDR1 SGHVS and CDR2 FQNEAQ come from the germline V gene. CDR3 length: 18 amino acids. V shed 5 bases, J shed 0 bases, and the junction held 12 bases outside the gene matches. The chain's CDR3 is CASSRQGLRDPSNQPQHF. The CDR3 nucleotides are TGTGCCAGCAGCCGACAGGGGTTGAGGGATCCTAGCAATCAGCCCCAGCATTTT.